A selection of T cell receptor beta chains follows, all from one sample in a study of T cells after yellow fever vaccination. TCRdb reprocessed the 5' RACE reads via MiXCR and lists one record per CDR3 protein. The sample contains around 320,000 distinct CDR3 sequences, around 9.3% of which appear only once. Sequencing was performed on CD4+ T cells sorted from PBMCs, taken 5 days after the yellow fever booster vaccination. The receptors were gathered from a man between 18 and 29 years old who received the YFV17D yellow fever vaccine. The CDR3 runs from the conserved cysteine through the conserved F or W. The D gene is left open where the match is weak. Clone size, where shown, is once, few, many, or a class for clones that have expanded.

v_call	d_call	j_call	clone_size	cdr3_aa	cdr3_nt
TRBV20-1	.	TRBJ1-1	few	CSASRDLDTEAFF	TGCAGTGCTAGCCGGGATCTGGACACTGAAGCTTTCTTT
TRBV6-5	TRBD1	TRBJ1-2	.	CASSYGDREGYTF	TGTGCCAGCAGTTACGGGGACAGGGAAGGCTACACCTTC
TRBV11-3	.	TRBJ2-3	many	CASSSLRTDTQYF	TGTGCCAGCAGCTCTCTTCGCACAGATACGCAGTATTTT
TRBV7-8	.	TRBJ1-1	.	CASSKLTVNTEAFF	TGTGCCAGCAGCAAGCTGACAGTGAACACTGAAGCTTTCTTT
TRBV12-3/TRBV12-4	.	TRBJ1-2	few	CASNPGLLNYGYTF	TGTGCCAGCAATCCGGGACTACTTAACTATGGCTACACCTTC
TRBV6-5	TRBD1	TRBJ1-2	few	CASSRGTVYGYTF	TGTGCCAGCAGCCGCGGGACAGTCTATGGCTACACCTTC
TRBV2	.	TRBJ2-3	.	CASSDTGVDTQYF	TGTGCCAGCAGTGATACGGGCGTAGATACGCAGTATTTT
TRBV4-2	TRBD1	TRBJ1-1	.	CASSQEDRFSQPTEAFF	TGTGCCAGCAGCCAAGAGGACAGGTTTTCGCAACCCACTGAAGCTTTCTTT
TRBV6-2/TRBV6-3	.	TRBJ1-5	.	CASSLRYQPQHF	TGTGCCAGCAGCCTCCGGTATCAGCCCCAGCATTTT
TRBV11-3	.	TRBJ2-3	.	CASSREYTDTQYF	TGTGCCAGCAGCCGCGAATACACAGATACGCAGTATTTT
TRBV29-1	.	TRBJ1-1	few	CSVEDAWGTGTEAFF	TGCAGCGTTGAAGACGCATGGGGTACGGGCACTGAAGCTTTCTTT
TRBV5-1	.	TRBJ2-2	few	CASSLRTRAGNTGELFF	TGCGCCAGCAGCCTAAGAACCCGGGCAGGGAACACCGGGGAGCTGTTTTTT
TRBV6-2/TRBV6-3	.	TRBJ1-5	few	CASRQRTADQPQHF	TGTGCCAGCCGACAGAGGACAGCCGATCAGCCCCAGCATTTT
TRBV27	.	TRBJ2-3	few	CASSFSRLTDTQYF	TGTGCCAGCAGTTTCTCACGGCTCACAGATACGCAGTATTTT
TRBV24-1	TRBD2	TRBJ2-3	few	CATSDRASGGLSTDTQYF	TGTGCCACCAGTGATAGGGCTAGCGGGGGGCTCAGCACAGATACGCAGTATTTT
TRBV29-1	.	TRBJ1-1	.	CSVDWAGGATEAFF	TGCAGCGTTGATTGGGCCGGGGGGGCAACTGAAGCTTTCTTT
TRBV20-1	TRBD1	TRBJ1-2	many	CSARDRERRGYTF	TGCAGTGCTCGCGACAGGGAACGGCGGGGCTACACCTTC
TRBV7-9	TRBD1	TRBJ1-4	many	CAGGSGTGDEKLFF	TGTGCCGGCGGCTCCGGGACAGGGGACGAAAAACTGTTTTTT
TRBV20-1	TRBD2	TRBJ2-2	few	CSARDSRGANTGELFF	TGCAGTGCTAGAGATTCCCGGGGGGCGAACACCGGGGAGCTGTTTTTT
TRBV7-2	TRBD1	TRBJ2-2	.	CASIPPGRGQNTGELFF	TGTGCCAGCATCCCTCCCGGCAGGGGGCAGAACACCGGGGAGCTGTTTTTT
TRBV10-3	TRBD2	TRBJ2-1	.	CAISDGSSGVFREQFF	TGTGCCATCAGTGATGGGTCTAGCGGGGTTTTTCGTGAGCAGTTCTTC
TRBV28	.	TRBJ1-2	.	CASSAGVYGYTF	TGTGCCAGCAGCGCAGGGGTCTATGGCTACACCTTC
TRBV4-1	.	TRBJ2-4	few	CASRGLRDGTKNIQYF	TGCGCCAGCAGGGGCCTGAGGGACGGAACCAAAAACATTCAGTACTTC
TRBV11-2	TRBD2	TRBJ2-2	.	CASSSRATSLVEAGELFF	TGTGCCAGCAGCTCGCGAGCGACTAGCCTTGTTGAAGCCGGGGAGCTGTTTTTT
TRBV2	.	TRBJ2-3	many	CATSEPFTDTQYF	TGTGCCACCTCAGAGCCCTTCACAGATACGCAGTATTTT
TRBV12-3/TRBV12-4	.	TRBJ1-1	many	CASSSPGRGDTEAFF	TGTGCCAGCAGTTCCCCGGGCAGGGGCGACACTGAAGCTTTCTTT
TRBV7-2	.	TRBJ2-3	few	CASSSLGGRKDTQYF	TGTGCCAGCAGCTCTCTGGGGGGGCGCAAGGATACGCAGTATTTT
TRBV6-2/TRBV6-3	TRBD2	TRBJ2-1	.	CASSYLPGGTNEQFF	TGTGCCAGCAGTTACCTCCCGGGGGGGACGAATGAGCAGTTCTTC
TRBV21-1	.	TRBJ2-3	few	CASSNKTGSSTDTQYF	TGTGCCAGCAGCAATAAGACAGGTTCTAGCACAGATACGCAGTATTTT
TRBV6-2/TRBV6-3	TRBD2	TRBJ2-1	.	CASSYSAGGGAYEQFF	TGTGCCAGCAGTTACTCTGCTGGCGGGGGGGCCTATGAGCAGTTCTTC
TRBV11-2	TRBD2	TRBJ2-1	few	CASSFSRLAGGINEQFF	TGTGCCAGCAGCTTTTCCCGACTAGCGGGGGGCATCAATGAGCAGTTCTTC
TRBV24-1	.	TRBJ1-2	.	CATSDPFEGYTF	TGTGCCACCAGTGACCCTTTCGAAGGCTACACCTTC
TRBV7-9	.	TRBJ1-4	few	CASSLNGEKNCFF	.
TRBV12-3/TRBV12-4	TRBD1	TRBJ1-2	.	CASSSWTGTGFFGYTF	TGTGCCAGCAGTTCCTGGACCGGGACAGGGTTTTTCGGCTACACCTTC